The 6 T cell receptor beta chains presented below share a single source sample, sequenced in a study of T cell changes during pregnancy in multiple sclerosis. Produced via immunoSEQ multiplex PCR; TCRdb's table is partial and in-frame only. The sample lists around 29,000 clones, 85% to 90% occurring once. The sequencing here drew on CD8+ T cells from peripheral blood mononuclear cells, taken after pregnancy. These receptors came from a female donor with multiple sclerosis, enrolled in a pregnancy study.

The gene calls are TRBV21-1 and TRBJ1-6; the DNA was not compared with TRBD1, the D call given in the table. TRBV21-1 is labeled a pseudogene. The CDR3 is 14 residues long. In DNA form, the CDR3 reads TGTGCCAGCAGTGCCTGGGCGCCTAATTCACCCCTCCACTTT. Translated: CASSAWAPNSPLHF.

The chain is built from TRBV11-3 and TRBJ2-1; D is possibly TRBD2 (6 bases). CDR3 size: 15 residues. Germline V gene data show CDR1 as SGHNT and CDR2 as YENEEA. Trimming pared 5 bases from V and 7 bases from J, leaving 18 bases between. The CDR3 DNA follows: TGTGCCAGCAGCCATTCGGGACTCCTTGATAATGAGCAGTTCTTC. Translation: CASSHSGLLDNEQFF. The whole variable domain, filled in from reference TRBV11-3 and TRBJ2-1, reads EAGVVQSPRYKIIEKKQPVAFWCNPISGHNTLYWYLQNLGQGPELLIRYENEEAVDDSQLPKDRFSAERLKGVDSTLKIQPAELGDSAVYLCASSHSGLLDNEQFFGPGTRLTVL.

This clone was detected only a few times. This chain links TRBV9 with TRBJ2-7; weak D call: TRBD1 (5 bases). The V gene lost 0 bases and the J gene lost 2 bases, with 9 bases spanning the gap. The CDR3 consists of 14 residues. From germline, CDR1 is SGDLS and CDR2 YYNGEE. CDR3 coding DNA: TGTGCCAGCAGCGTAGAACAGGACCCCTACGAGCAGTACTTC. Translation gives CASSVEQDPYEQYF.

This clone was detected only a few times. The rearrangement uses TRBV28 and TRBJ1-2; D not resolved. Germline CDR1 and CDR2: MDHEN and SYDVKM. Trimming removed 3 bases at V and 4 bases at J, with 12 bases between. The CDR3 spans 14 residues. CDR3 sequence: CASSFGILSYGYTF. CDR3 nucleotides: TGTGCCAGCAGTTTCGGGATTTTATCCTATGGCTACACCTTC.

This clone was counted between two and nine times. The gene calls are TRBV19 and TRBJ1-1; 7 positions agree with TRBD1. With V trimmed by 6 bases and J by 5 bases, 9 bases remained unmatched. The V gene's germline CDR1 is LNHDA and CDR2 SQIVND (reference sequence). The CDR3 runs to 14 residues. CDR3 in amino acids: CASRTPPGGTEAFF. The DNA of the CDR3 is TGTGCCAGTAGAACCCCCCCAGGGGGGACTGAAGCTTTCTTT.

This chain links TRBV6-6 with TRBJ2-7; TRBD2 might be the D (6 bases). This CDR3 is built from 14 residues. CDR1 is MNHNY, CDR2 SVGAGI, per germline (reference sequence). The V gene lost 6 bases and the J gene lost 2 bases, with 14 bases spanning the gap. The CDR3 spells CASSPGDLPYEQYF. In DNA form, the CDR3 reads TGTGCCAGCAGCCCGGGGGACCTGCCCTACGAGCAGTACTTC.